Ten or more counts support the clone carrying this TCR beta chain. The sample comes from a study of low-dose radiotherapy and immunotherapy resistance in tumors. Noted time point: after trial treatment. Treatment indicated: LDRT plus nivolumab, ipilimumab, low-dose cyclophosphamide and aspirin (RACIN trial). The study gave donors nivolumab, ipilimumab, aspirin, low-dose cyclophosphamide and low-dose radiotherapy. The CDR3 spans 19 residues. Germline CDR1 and CDR2: DFQATT and SNEGSKA (reference sequence). With V trimmed by 3 bases and J by 1 base, 15 bases remained unmatched. Primers targeting TRAV and TRBV primed first-strand cDNA, covering alpha and beta chains. It was with a constant-region primer and a V-primer adapter that TCRs were amplified over roughly 19 PCR cycles. TCRdb recomputed calls from the reads with MiXCR, one row per CDR3 protein. In the table there are tens of thousands of distinct CDR3 sequences, 25% to 30% of which are singletons.

This rearrangement joins TRBV20-1 to TRBJ2-3, with TRBD2 identical over 11 bases. The starting material was PBMCs, obtained after low-dose radiotherapy plus immunotherapy. This clonotype originated in a male donor with prostate cancer. CDR3 DNA sequence: TGCAGTGCTAGGTCGGAGACAGCGGGACTAGCGGCGCGCACAGATACGCAGTATTTT. Its protein product is CSARSETAGLAARTDTQYF.